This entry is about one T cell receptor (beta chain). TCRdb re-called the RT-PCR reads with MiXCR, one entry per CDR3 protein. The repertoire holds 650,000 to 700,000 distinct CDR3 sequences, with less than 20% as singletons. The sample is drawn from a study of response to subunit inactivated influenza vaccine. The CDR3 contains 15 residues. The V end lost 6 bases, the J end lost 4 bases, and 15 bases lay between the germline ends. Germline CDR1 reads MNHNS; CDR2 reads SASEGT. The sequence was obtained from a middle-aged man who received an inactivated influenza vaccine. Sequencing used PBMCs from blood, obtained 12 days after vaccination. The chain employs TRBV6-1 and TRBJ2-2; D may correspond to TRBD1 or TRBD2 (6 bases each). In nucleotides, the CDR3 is TGTGCCAGCAGGGACCTCGGGGGCACCACCGGGGAGCTGTTTTTT. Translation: CASRDLGGTTGELFF.